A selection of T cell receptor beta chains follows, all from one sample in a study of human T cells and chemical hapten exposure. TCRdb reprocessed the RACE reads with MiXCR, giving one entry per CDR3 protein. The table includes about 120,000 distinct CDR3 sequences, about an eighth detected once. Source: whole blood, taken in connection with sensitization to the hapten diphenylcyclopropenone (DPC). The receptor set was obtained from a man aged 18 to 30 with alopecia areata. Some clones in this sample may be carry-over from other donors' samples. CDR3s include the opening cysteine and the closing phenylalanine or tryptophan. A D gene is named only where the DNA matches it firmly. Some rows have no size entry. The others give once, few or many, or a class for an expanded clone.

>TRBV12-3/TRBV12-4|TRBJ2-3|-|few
CASSLTSTDTQYF
TGTGCCAGCAGTTTGACAAGCACAGATACGCAGTATTTT
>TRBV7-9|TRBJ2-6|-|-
CAKTGGTGANVLTF
TGTGCCAAGACGGGCGGCACTGGGGCCAACGTCCTGACTTTC
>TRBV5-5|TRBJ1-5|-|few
CASSEGPRTQPQHF
TGTGCCAGCAGCGAAGGGCCCCGAACTCAGCCCCAGCATTTT
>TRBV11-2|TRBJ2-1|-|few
CASGTGYNEQFF
TGTGCCAGCGGCACAGGGTACAATGAGCAGTTCTTC
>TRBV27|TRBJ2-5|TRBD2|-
CASSFSQRGGRETQYF
TGTGCCAGCAGTTTCTCCCAGCGGGGGGGCAGAGAGACCCAGTACTTC
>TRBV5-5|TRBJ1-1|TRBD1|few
CASSSGQVPEAFF
TGTGCCAGCAGCTCCGGACAGGTCCCTGAAGCTTTCTTT
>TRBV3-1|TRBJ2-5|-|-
CASSHEAPQGETQYF
TGTGCCAGCAGCCATGAAGCGCCGCAGGGGGAGACCCAGTACTTC
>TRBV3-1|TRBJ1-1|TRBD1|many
CASSQQLGQRNTEAFF
TGTGCCAGCAGCCAACAGTTGGGACAGAGAAACACTGAAGCTTTCTTT
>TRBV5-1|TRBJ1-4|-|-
CASRAGTSNEKLFF
TGCGCCAGTCGCGCAGGGACTTCTAATGAAAAACTGTTTTTT
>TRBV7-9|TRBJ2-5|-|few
CASSSDKYQETQYF
TGTGCCAGCAGCTCTGACAAGTACCAAGAGACCCAGTACTTC
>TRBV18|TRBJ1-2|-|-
CASSPPGGDRGYTF
TGTGCCAGCTCACCACCGGGGGGGGATCGCGGCTACACCTTC
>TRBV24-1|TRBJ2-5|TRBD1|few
CATSDSSGQGPETQYF
TGTGCCACCAGTGATTCGTCGGGACAGGGACCGGAGACCCAGTACTTC
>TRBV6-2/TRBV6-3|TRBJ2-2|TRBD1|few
CASSYSIFRGLYNTGELFF
TGTGCCAGCAGTTACTCGATATTCAGGGGGCTATATAACACCGGGGAGCTGTTTTTT
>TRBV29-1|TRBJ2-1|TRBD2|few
CSVCSGGATEQFF
TGCAGCGTTTGTAGCGGGGGGGCCACTGAGCAGTTCTTC
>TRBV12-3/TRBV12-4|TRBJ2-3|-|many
CASSLMGGTDTQYF
TGTGCCAGCAGTTTAATGGGGGGCACAGATACGCAGTATTTT
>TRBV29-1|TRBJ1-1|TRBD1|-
CSGRTGENRNTEAFF
TGCAGCGGTCGGACAGGGGAGAATCGAAATACTGAAGCTTTCTTT
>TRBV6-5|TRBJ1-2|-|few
CAIRSGGLHYGYTF
TGTGCCATACGCTCCGGGGGCTTGCACTATGGCTACACCTTC
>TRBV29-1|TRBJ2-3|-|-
CSARTGYSTDTQYF
TGCAGCGCTAGAACGGGGTATAGCACAGATACGCAGTATTTT
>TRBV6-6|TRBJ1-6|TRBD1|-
CASSTTGGLSNSPLHF
TGTGCCAGCAGTACTACAGGGGGCTTAAGTAATTCACCCCTCCACTTT
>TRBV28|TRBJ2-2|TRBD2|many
CASLSGGANTGELFF
TGTGCCAGCCTCTCGGGGGGTGCGAACACCGGGGAGCTGTTTTTT
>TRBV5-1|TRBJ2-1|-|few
CASSLEGALSSYNEQFF
TGCGCCAGCAGCTTGGAAGGGGCCCTAAGCTCCTACAATGAGCAGTTCTTC
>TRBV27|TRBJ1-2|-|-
CASSLSRTGDYGYTF
TGTGCCAGCAGTTTATCACGGACCGGGGACTATGGCTACACCTTC
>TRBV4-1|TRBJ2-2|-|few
CASSQVPTGSTGELFF
TGCGCCAGCAGCCAAGTTCCGACAGGCAGCACCGGGGAGCTGTTTTTT
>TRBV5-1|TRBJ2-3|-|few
CASSSRPSTDTQYF
TGCGCCAGCAGTAGTCGACCATCCACAGATACGCAGTATTTT
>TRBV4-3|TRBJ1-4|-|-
CASSQEAGFREKLFF
TGCGCCAGCAGCCAAGAAGCCGGGTTTCGTGAAAAACTGTTTTTT
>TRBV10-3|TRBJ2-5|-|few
CAISGRGGETQYF
TGTGCCATCAGTGGCCGAGGGGGGGAGACCCAGTACTTC
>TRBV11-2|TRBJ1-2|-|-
CASSHGTTRNYGYTF
TGTGCCAGCAGCCACGGGACAACACGTAACTATGGCTACACCTTC
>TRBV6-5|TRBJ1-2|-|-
CASTKAGTGYTF
TGTGCCAGCACCAAGGCAGGGACCGGCTACACCTTC
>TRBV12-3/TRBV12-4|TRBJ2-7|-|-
CASSPRTEYEQYF
TGTGCCAGCAGTCCCCGGACGGAGTACGAGCAGTACTTC
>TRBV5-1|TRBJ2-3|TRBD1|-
CASSLGDRLSDTQYF
TGCGCCAGCAGCTTGGGGGACAGATTGTCCGATACGCAGTATTTT
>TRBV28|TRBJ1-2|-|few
CASSLFRSMVYGYTF
TGTGCCAGCAGTTTATTTCGGAGTATGGTCTATGGCTACACCTTC
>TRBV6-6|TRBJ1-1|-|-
CASSYAENTEAFF
TGTGCCAGCAGTTATGCAGAGAACACTGAAGCTTTCTTT
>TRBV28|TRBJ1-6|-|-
CASSGGRDYNSPLHF
TGTGCCAGCAGTGGGGGTCGGGACTATAATTCACCCCTCCACTTT
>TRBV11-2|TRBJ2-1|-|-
CASSFPSDNEQFF
TGTGCCAGCAGCTTTCCTAGCGACAATGAGCAGTTCTTC
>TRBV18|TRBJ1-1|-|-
CASSPQEGGNTEAFF
TGTGCCAGCTCACCACAGGAGGGTGGGAACACTGAAGCTTTCTTT
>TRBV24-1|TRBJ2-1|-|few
CATSGSYNEQFF
TGTGCCACCAGTGGCAGTTACAATGAGCAGTTCTTC
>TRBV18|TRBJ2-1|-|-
CAAGLGAYNEQFF
TGTGCCGCAGGCCTAGGGGCCTACAATGAGCAGTTCTTC
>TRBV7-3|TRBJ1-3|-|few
CASSGLTPTGDTIYF
TGTGCCAGCAGCGGATTGACACCTACCGGGGACACCATATATTTT
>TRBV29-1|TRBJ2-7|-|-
CSVEDPGRQIIYEQYF
TGCAGCGTTGAAGATCCCGGGCGGCAGATCATCTACGAGCAGTACTTC
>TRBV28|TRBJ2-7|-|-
CASSFPRVHEQYF
TGTGCCAGCAGTTTTCCCAGGGTCCACGAGCAGTACTTC
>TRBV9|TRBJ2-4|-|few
CASSGVDAKNIQYF
TGTGCCAGCAGCGGAGTGGATGCCAAAAACATTCAGTACTTC
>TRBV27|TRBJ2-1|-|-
CASSHTGREQFF
TGTGCCAGCAGTCACACAGGGAGGGAGCAGTTCTTC
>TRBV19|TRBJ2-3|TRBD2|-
CASSTSGESTDTQYF
TGTGCCAGTAGTACCAGCGGGGAAAGCACAGATACGCAGTATTTT
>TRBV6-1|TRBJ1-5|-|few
CASSAGDLSNQPQHF
TGTGCCAGCAGTGCGGGGGATCTTAGCAATCAGCCCCAGCATTTT
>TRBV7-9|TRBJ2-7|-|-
CASSFAGASYEQYF
TGTGCCAGCAGCTTTGCGGGGGCCTCCTACGAGCAGTACTTC
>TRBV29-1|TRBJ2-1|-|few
CSVEATDHYNEQFF
TGCAGCGTTGAAGCAACAGACCACTACAATGAGCAGTTCTTC
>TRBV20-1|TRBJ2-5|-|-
CSVPLGGRETQYF
TGCAGTGTTCCTCTTGGGGGAAGAGAGACCCAGTACTTC
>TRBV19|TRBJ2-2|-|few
CASSRGRRELFF
TGTGCCAGTAGTAGGGGGAGACGGGAGCTGTTTTTT